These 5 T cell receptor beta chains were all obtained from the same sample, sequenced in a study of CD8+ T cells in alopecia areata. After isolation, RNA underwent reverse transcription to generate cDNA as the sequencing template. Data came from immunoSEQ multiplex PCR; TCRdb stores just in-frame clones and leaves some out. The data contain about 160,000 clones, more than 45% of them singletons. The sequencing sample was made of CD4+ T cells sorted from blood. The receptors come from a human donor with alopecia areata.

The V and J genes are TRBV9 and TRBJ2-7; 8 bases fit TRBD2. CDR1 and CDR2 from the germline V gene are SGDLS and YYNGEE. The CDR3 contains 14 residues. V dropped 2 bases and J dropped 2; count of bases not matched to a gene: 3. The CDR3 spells CASSVSGTTYEQYF. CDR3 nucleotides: TGTGCCAGCAGCGTTAGCGGGACCACCTACGAGCAGTACTTC.

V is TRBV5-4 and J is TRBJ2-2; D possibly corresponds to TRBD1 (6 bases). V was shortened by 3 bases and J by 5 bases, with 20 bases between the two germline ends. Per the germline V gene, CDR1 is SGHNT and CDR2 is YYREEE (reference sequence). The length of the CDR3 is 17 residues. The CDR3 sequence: CASSSGRLGAATGELFF. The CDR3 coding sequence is TGTGCCAGCAGCTCCGGGCGTCTGGGGGCGGCGACCGGGGAGCTGTTTTTT.

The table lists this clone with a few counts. The CDR3 loop reads CASSLKPGIETQYF. In DNA form, the CDR3 reads TGTGCCAGCAGCTTAAAACCGGGAATAGAGACCCAGTACTTC. This chain connects TRBV7-3 to TRBJ2-5; possible D gene TRBD2, 5 bases. Trimming cost V 1 base and J 4 bases, with 10 bases left between them. This CDR3 region has 14 residues. The germline gives CDR1 SGHTA, CDR2 FQGTGA.

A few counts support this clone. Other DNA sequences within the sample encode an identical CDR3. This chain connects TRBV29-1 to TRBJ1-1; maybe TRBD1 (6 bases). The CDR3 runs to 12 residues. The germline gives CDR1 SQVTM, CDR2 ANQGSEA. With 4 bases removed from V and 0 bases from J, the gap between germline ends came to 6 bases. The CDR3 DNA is TGCAGCGTTGGGGACATGAACACTGAAGCTTTCTTT. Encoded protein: CSVGDMNTEAFF.

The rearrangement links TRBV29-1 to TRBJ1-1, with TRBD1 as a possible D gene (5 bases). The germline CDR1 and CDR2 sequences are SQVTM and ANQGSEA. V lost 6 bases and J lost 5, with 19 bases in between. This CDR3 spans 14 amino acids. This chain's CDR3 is CSVSQGVRGTEAFF. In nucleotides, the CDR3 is TGCAGCGTCTCTCAGGGCGTGCGAGGAACTGAAGCTTTCTTT.